The subject of this entry is one TCR beta chain. The CDR3 extends over 14 amino acids. CDR1 and CDR2 from the germline V gene are PRHDT and FYEKMQ (reference sequence). The V end was cut by 5 bases, the J end by 3 bases, with 11 bases between. This sample is part of a study of T-cell reconstitution after alpha-beta-depleted transplantation in children. For TCRbeta, the library was prepared with unique molecular identifiers. MiXCR, run by TCRdb on the PCR reads, gives a single entry per CDR3 protein. The sample holds more than 450,000 distinct CDR3 sequences, around 18% seen once. The source material was PBMCs from the stem cell graft donor, sampled from the stem cell graft. This chain joins TRBV13 and TRBJ2-1; D may correspond to TRBD1 or TRBD2 (5 bases each). The TCR was taken from a human donor who donated a stem cell graft to a child with acute lymphoblastic leukemia. Here the CDR3 DNA reads TGTGCCAGCAGCGGGACCAACGTCTACAATGAGCAGTTCTTC. It specifies CASSGTNVYNEQFF.